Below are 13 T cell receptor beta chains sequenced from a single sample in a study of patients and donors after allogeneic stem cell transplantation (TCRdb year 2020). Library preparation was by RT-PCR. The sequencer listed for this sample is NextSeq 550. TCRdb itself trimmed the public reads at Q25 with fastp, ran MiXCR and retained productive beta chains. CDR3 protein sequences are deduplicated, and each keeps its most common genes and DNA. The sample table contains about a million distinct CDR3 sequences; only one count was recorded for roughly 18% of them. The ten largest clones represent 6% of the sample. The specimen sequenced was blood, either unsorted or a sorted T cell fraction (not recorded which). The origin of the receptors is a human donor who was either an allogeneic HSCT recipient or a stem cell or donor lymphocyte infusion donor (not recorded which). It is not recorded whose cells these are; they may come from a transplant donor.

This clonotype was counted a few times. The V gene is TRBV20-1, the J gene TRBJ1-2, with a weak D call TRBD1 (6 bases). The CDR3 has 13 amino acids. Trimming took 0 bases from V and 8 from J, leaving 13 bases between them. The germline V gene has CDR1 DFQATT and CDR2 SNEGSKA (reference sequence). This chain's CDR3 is CSAREKGVGGYTF. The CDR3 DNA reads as TGCAGTGCTAGAGAAAAGGGGGTTGGCGGCTACACCTTC.

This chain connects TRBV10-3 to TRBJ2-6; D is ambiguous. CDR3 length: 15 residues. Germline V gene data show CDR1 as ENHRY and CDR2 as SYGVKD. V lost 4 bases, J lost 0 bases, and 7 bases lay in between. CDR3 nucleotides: TGTGCCATCAGTGCTACAAGCTCTGGGGCCAACGTCCTGACTTTC. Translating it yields CAISATSSGANVLTF.

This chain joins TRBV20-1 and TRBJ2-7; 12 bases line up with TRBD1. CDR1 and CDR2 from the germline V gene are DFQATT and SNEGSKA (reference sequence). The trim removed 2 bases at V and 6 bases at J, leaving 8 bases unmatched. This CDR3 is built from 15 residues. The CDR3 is CSARTSGTGGREQYF. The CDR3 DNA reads TGCAGTGCTAGAACCTCCGGGACAGGGGGCCGCGAGCAGTACTTC.

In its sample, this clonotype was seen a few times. The CDR3 is CASSRPTPTGTDTQYF. The CDR3 DNA reads TGTGCCAGCAGCCGCCCGACGCCGACCGGGACAGATACGCAGTATTTT. The rearrangement joins TRBV6-1 to TRBJ2-3; D is undetermined. The CDR3 sequence is 16 residues long. Trimming pared 6 bases from V and 3 bases from J, leaving 19 bases between. Germline V gives CDR1 MNHNS, CDR2 SASEGT.

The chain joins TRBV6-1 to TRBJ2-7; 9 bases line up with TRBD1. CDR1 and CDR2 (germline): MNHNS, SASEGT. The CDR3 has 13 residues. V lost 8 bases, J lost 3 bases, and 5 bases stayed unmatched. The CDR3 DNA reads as TGTGCCAGCGTGGGACAGGGTAGCTACGAGCAGTACTTC. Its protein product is CASVGQGSYEQYF.

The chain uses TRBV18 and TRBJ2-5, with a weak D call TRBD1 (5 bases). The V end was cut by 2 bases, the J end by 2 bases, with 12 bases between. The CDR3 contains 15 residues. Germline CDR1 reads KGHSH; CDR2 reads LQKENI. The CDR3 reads CASSPGARRQETQYF. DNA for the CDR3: TGTGCCAGCTCACCAGGGGCCAGAAGACAAGAGACCCAGTACTTC.

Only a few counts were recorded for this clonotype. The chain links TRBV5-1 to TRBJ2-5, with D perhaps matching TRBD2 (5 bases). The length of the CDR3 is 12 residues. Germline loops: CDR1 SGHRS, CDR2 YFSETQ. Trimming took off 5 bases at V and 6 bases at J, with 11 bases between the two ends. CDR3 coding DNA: TGCGCCAGCAGTTACCCGGGGAAGACCCAGTACTTC. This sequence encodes CASSYPGKTQYF.

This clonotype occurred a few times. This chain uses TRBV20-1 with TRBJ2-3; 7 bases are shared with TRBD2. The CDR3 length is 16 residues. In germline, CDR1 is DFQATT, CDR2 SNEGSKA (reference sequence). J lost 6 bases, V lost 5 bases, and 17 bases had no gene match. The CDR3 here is CSALRRRGGSLDTQYF. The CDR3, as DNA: TGCAGTGCTCTCCGTAGGCGCGGGGGAAGTTTGGATACGCAGTATTTT.

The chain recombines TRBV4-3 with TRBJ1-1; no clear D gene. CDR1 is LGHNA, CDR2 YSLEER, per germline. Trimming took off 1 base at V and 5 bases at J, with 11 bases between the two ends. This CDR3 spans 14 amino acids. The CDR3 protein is CASSQVAGVTEAFF. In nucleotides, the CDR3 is TGCGCCAGCAGCCAAGTGGCAGGTGTAACTGAAGCTTTCTTT.

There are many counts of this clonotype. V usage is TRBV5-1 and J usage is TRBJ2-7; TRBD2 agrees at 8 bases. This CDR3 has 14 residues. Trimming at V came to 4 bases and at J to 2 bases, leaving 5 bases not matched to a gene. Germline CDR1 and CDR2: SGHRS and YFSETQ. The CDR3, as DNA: TGCGCCAGCAGCCCCCGGGAGGGGACCTACGAGCAGTACTTC. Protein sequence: CASSPREGTYEQYF.

CDR3 residues: CASSLSVGVRTQYF. The CDR3 bases are TGTGCCAGCAGCTTAAGCGTTGGGGTTAGGACCCAGTACTTC. V and J are TRBV7-2 and TRBJ2-5; D is uncertain. Per the germline V gene, CDR1 is SGHTA and CDR2 is FQGNSA. V was shortened by 2 bases and J by 7 bases, with 14 bases between the two germline ends. CDR3 length: 14 amino acids.

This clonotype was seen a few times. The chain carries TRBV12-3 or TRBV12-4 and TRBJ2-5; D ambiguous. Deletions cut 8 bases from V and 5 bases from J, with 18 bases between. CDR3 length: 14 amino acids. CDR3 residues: CASAKLSVGETQYF. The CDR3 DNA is TGTGCCAGCGCTAAGCTGTCGGTGGGGGAGACCCAGTACTTC.

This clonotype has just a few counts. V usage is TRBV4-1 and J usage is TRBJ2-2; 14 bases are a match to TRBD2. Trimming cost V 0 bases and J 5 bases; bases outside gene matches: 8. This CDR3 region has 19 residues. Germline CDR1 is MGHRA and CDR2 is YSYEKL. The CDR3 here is CASSQELGRTSGRTGELFF. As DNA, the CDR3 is TGCGCCAGCAGCCAAGAGTTGGGTCGGACTAGCGGGAGGACCGGGGAGCTGTTTTTT.